This T cell receptor beta chain is drawn from a study of shared clonotypes between healthy human individuals. Overall study results and limits: Among donors, the sharing of clonotypes was expected to be influenced by sequencing depth. Some naive CD4 clonotypes, 4.5% to 5.5%, turned up in common across several donors. Sampling was confined to blood; repertoires within tissues likely differ.

In its sample, this clone was seen once. Its cognate antigen is unknown. V lost 5 bases to trimming and J lost 3 bases; unmatched junction nucleotides: 5. This CDR3 comprises 16 residues. The germline CDR1 and CDR2 sequences are LNHDA and SQIVND (reference sequence). The table came from immunoSEQ multiplex PCR; TCRdb's copy has only in-frame clones and leaves some out. The table shows just over 2,000,000 clones, with 90% to 95% occurring only once. The receptor was isolated from a man aged 18-30 years in good health. The sequenced sample was naive CD4+ T cells sorted from blood. Sample subset: CD45RA+ positively selected. This sequence joins TRBV19 and TRBJ2-3; 13 bases are shared with TRBD2. The CDR3 sequence is CASSLGLAGVTDTQYF. The CDR3 DNA follows: TGTGCCAGTAGTTTAGGACTAGCGGGAGTAACAGATACGCAGTATTTT. The entire variable domain, with the rest obtained from reference TRBV19 and TRBJ2-3, is as follows: DGGITQSPKYLFRKEGQNVTLSCEQNLNHDAMYWYRQDPGQGLRLIYYSQIVNDFQKGDIAEGYSVSREKKESFPLTVTSAQKNPTAFYLCASSLGLAGVTDTQYFGPGTRLTVL.